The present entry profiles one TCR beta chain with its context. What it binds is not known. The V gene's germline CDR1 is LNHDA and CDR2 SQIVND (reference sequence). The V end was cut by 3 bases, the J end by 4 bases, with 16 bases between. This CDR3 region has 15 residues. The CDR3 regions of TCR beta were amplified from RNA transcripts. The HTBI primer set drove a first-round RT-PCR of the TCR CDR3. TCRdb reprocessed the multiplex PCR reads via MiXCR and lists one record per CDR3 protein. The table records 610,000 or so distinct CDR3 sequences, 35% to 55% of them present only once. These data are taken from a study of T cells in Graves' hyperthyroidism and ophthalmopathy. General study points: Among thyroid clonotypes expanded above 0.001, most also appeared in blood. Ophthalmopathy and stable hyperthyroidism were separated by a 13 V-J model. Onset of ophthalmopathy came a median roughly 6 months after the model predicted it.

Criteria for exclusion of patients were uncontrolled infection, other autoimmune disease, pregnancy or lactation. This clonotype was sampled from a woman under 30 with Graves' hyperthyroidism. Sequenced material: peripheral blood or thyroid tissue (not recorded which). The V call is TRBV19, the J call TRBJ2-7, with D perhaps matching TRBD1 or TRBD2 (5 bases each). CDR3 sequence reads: CASSIWGKGGYEQYF. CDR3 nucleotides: TGTGCCAGTAGTATCTGGGGCAAGGGCGGGTACGAGCAGTACTTC.